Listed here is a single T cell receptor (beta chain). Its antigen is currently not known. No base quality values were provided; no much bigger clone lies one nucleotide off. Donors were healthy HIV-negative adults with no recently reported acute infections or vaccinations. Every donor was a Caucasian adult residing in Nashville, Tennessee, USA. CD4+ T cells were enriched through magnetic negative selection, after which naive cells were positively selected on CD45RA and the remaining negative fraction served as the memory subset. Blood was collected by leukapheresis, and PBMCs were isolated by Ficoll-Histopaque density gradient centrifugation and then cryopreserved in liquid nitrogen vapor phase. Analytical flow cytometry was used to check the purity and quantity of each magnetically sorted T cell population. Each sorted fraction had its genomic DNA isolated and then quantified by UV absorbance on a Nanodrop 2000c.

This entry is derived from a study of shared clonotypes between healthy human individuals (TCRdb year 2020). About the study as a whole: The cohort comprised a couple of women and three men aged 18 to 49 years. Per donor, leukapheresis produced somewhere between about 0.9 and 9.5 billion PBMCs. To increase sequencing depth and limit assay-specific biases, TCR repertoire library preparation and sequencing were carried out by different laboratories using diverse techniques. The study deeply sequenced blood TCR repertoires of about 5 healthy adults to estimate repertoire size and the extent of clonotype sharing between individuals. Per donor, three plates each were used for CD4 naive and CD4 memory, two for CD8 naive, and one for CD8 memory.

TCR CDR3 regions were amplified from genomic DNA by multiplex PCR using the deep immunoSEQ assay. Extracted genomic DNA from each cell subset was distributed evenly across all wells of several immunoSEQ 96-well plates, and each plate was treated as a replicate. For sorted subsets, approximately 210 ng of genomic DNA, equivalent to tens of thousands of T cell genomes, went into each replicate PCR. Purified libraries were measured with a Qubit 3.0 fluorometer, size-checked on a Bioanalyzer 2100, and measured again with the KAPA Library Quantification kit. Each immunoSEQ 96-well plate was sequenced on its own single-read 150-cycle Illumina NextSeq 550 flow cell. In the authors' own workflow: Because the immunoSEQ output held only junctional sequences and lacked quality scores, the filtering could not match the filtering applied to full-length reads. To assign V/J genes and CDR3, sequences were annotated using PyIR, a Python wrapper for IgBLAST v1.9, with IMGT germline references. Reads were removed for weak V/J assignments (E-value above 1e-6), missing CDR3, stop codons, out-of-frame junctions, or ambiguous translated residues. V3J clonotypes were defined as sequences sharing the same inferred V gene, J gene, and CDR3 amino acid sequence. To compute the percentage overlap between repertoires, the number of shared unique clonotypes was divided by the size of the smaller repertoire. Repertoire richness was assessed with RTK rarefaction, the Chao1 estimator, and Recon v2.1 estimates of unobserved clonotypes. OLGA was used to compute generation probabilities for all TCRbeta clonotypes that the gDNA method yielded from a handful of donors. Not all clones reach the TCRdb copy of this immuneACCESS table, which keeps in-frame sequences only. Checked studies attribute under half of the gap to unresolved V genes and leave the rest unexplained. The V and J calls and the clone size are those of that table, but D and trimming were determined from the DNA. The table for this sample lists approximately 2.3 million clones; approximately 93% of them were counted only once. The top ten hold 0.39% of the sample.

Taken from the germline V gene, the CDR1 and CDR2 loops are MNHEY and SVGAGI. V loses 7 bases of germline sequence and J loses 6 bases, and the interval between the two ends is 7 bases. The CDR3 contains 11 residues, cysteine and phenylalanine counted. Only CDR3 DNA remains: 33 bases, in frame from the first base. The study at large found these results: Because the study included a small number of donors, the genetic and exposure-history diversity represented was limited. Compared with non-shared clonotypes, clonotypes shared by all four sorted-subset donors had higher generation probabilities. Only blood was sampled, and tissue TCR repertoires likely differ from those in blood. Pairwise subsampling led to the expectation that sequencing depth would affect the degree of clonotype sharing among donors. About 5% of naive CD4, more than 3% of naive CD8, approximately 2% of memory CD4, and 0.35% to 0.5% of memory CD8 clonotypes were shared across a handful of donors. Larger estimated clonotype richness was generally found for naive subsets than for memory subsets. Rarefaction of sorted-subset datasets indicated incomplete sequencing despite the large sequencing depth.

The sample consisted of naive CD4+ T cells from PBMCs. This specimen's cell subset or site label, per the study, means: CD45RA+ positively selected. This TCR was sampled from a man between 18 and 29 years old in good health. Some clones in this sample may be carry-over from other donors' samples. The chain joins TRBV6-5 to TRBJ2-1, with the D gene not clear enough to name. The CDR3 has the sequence CASTKGNEQFF. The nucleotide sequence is TGTGCCAGCACCAAAGGCAATGAGCAGTTCTTC.